This T cell receptor beta chain was sequenced for a study of blood T cell repertoires in COVID-19. As for the study in general: COVID-19 samples, acute and convalescent, were from the United States, Italy and Spain. T cells, B-cell-depleted T cells, or PBMCs supplied cDNA or gDNA.

Authors' methods: Reference gene primer amplification gave nucleated cell count estimates. Measured with immunoSEQ multiplex PCR; TCRdb has only the in-frame clones, and not every one. For V, J and clone size, that table is used; D and trimming come from the DNA. The repertoire holds tens of thousands of clones, with around 83% as singletons. Trimming pared 7 bases from V and 2 bases from J, leaving 5 bases between. The CDR3 contains 11 residues. The V gene's germline CDR1 is LNHDA and CDR2 SQIVND (reference sequence). The source is a man aged 80 or over with acute or convalescent COVID-19. Sequenced input: peripheral blood. This chain links TRBV19 with TRBJ1-2; D is unresolved. CDR3 nucleotides: TGTGCCAGTACCAGGAACTATGGCTACACCTTC. Protein: CASTRNYGYTF.